One and the same sample provided the 23 T cell receptor beta chains below, sequenced in a study of glioma-infiltrating T cells after dendritic cell vaccination. The method was immunoSEQ multiplex PCR; TCRdb's version includes in-frame clones alone and lacks a portion of them. Here the sample spans some 60,000 clones, about 86% being singletons. Documented time point: after dendritic cell vaccination, including at tumor progression/relapse. The sequenced sample was blood, obtained after dendritic cell vaccination. The receptors here all came from a human donor with glioblastoma.

The chain has TRBV5-1 and TRBJ2-7, with 7 nucleotides matching TRBD1. Germline lookup yields CDR1 SGHRS and CDR2 YFSETQ. The CDR3 has 14 amino acids. Trimming cost V 6 bases and J 2 bases; bases outside gene matches: 8. The CDR3 reads CASTGTDITYEQYF. CDR3 DNA: TGCGCCAGCACCGGGACAGATATAACCTACGAGCAGTACTTC.

The chain carries TRBV4-3 and TRBJ2-3; unclear D gene. Trimming stripped 0 bases from V and 0 bases from J, with 19 bases between. CDR1 LGHNA and CDR2 YSLEER come from the germline V gene. There are 19 residues in the CDR3. The CDR3 nucleotides are TGCGCCAGCAGCCAAGAGGCCTTTTTGACTGACTCTAGCACAGATACGCAGTATTTT. Its translation is CASSQEAFLTDSSTDTQYF.

This rearrangement joins TRBV7-3 to TRBJ1-5; D ambiguous. V was shortened by 0 bases and J by 7 bases, with 13 bases between the two germline ends. The CDR3 runs 15 residues. CDR1 and CDR2 from the germline V gene are SGHTA and FQGTGA. The CDR3 DNA follows: TGTGCCAGCAGCTTAACGAGAGGAGACCGACAGCCCCAGCATTTT. Amino acid sequence: CASSLTRGDRQPQHF.

This sequence joins TRBV18 and TRBJ1-1; possibly TRBD1 for D (6 bases). Trimming removed 4 bases from V and 8 bases from J, with 11 bases in between. The CDR3 is 12 amino acids. Looked up from germline, CDR1 is KGHSH and CDR2 is LQKENI. The CDR3 reads CASSHRVGEAFF. The CDR3 DNA reads TGTGCCAGCTCACACAGGGTAGGGGAAGCTTTCTTT.

The V gene is TRBV6-6, the J gene TRBJ1-5; maybe TRBD1 (5 bases). V lost 7 bases and J 6 bases, leaving 13 bases between the germline ends. CDR1 and CDR2 (germline): MNHNY, SVGAGI (reference sequence). The CDR3 covers 13 residues. This chain's CDR3 is CASKLTVIQPQHF. The CDR3 DNA is TGTGCCAGCAAATTGACAGTGATTCAGCCCCAGCATTTT.

The J gene is TRBJ1-1, the V gene TRBV11-3; no clear D gene. The CDR3 totals 15 residues. Between the trimmed V and J ends, which lost 3 bases and 0 bases, there was a span of 11 bases. The germline V gene has CDR1 SGHNT and CDR2 YENEEA. Written as DNA, the CDR3 is TGTGCCAGCAGCTTTGACTACCGCATGAACACTGAAGCTTTCTTT. This gives the protein CASSFDYRMNTEAFF.

The chain links TRBV2 to TRBJ2-7, with 11 bases lining up with TRBD2. This CDR3 contains 16 residues. CDR1 SNHLY and CDR2 FYNNEI come from the germline V gene. Germline trimming cut 4 bases from V and 2 bases from J; bases unmatched to any gene: 7. The CDR3 region is CASSVPTSGDTYEQYF. CDR3 DNA sequence: TGTGCCAGCAGTGTTCCGACTAGCGGGGACACCTACGAGCAGTACTTC.

V is TRBV11-2 and J is TRBJ1-2, with D possibly matching TRBD1 (6 bases). The CDR3 contains 12 residues. The ends were cut back, 5 bases at V and 7 bases at J, with 11 bases in the middle. Germline V lookup: CDR1 SGHAT, CDR2 FQNNGV. CDR3 region: CASSETGTGYTF. CDR3 coding DNA: TGTGCCAGCAGCGAAACAGGGACTGGCTACACCTTC.

The rearrangement joins TRBV4-1 to TRBJ2-5; TRBD1 aligns across 8 bases. CDR3 length: 15 amino acids. V shed 1 base and J 5 bases; nucleotides not matched to a gene: 6. The germline CDR1 and CDR2 sequences are MGHRA and YSYEKL. The CDR3 nucleotides read TGCGCCAGCAGCCAAGGACAGGGGCGAAAGGAGACCCAGTACTTC. Amino acids: CASSQGQGRKETQYF.

The chain couples TRBV7-3 to TRBJ1-6; 8 bases map to TRBD1. The CDR3 consists of 17 residues. V lost 0 bases and J lost 7; bases outside the gene matches: 8. Germline V CDR1 and CDR2: SGHTA, FQGTGA. The CDR3 bases are TGTGCCAGCAGCTTAACTTGGCCGGGACAGGAGAATTCACCCCTCCACTTT. This encodes CASSLTWPGQENSPLHF.

The CDR3 coding sequence is TGTGCCAGCAGTGACTCATTAGGGGCCACCGGGGAGCTGTTTTTT. It translates to CASSDSLGATGELFF. The chain carries TRBV6-4 and TRBJ2-2; the D gene is possibly TRBD1 (5 bases). The germline CDR1 and CDR2 sequences are MRHNA and SNTAGT. V was pared by 0 bases and J by 4 bases, with 9 bases between. The CDR3 sequence is 15 residues long.

The chain is built from TRBV20-1 and TRBJ1-1, with 7 bases that match TRBD1. Germline V gene data show CDR1 as DFQATT and CDR2 as SNEGSKA (reference sequence). V shed 5 bases, J shed 7 bases, and the junction held 4 bases outside the gene matches. CDR3 size: 11 residues. The CDR3 nucleotides read TGCAGTGCTCTAACAGGGGTTGAAGCTTTCTTT. Translating it yields CSALTGVEAFF.

This chain links TRBV5-5 with TRBJ1-2, with D maybe TRBD1 (5 bases). Trimming stripped 1 base from V and 7 bases from J, with 14 bases between. From germline, CDR1 is SGHKS and CDR2 YYEKEE (reference sequence). The length of the CDR3 is 14 residues. CDR3 nucleotides: TGTGCCAGCAGCTTGCCAGGGTCGTTTTTTGGCTACACCTTC. Encoded protein: CASSLPGSFFGYTF.

CDR3 DNA sequence: TGTGCCAGCAGTCCCAGATATAGCAATCAGCCCCAGCATTTT. The encoded protein is CASSPRYSNQPQHF. V usage is TRBV6-1 and J usage is TRBJ1-5; D gene unclear. V was shortened by 5 bases and J by 0 bases, with 8 bases between the two germline ends. The germline gives CDR1 MNHNS, CDR2 SASEGT. The CDR3 spans 14 residues.

The V and J genes are TRBV6-5 and TRBJ1-5; D is uncertain. The CDR3 covers 15 residues. The germline V gene has CDR1 MNHEY and CDR2 SVGAGI. Trimming took 2 bases from V and 1 from J, leaving 9 bases between them. The CDR3 reads CASSYRLLSNQPQHF. In DNA, the CDR3 is TGTGCCAGCAGTTACAGACTCCTCAGCAATCAGCCCCAGCATTTT.

J is TRBJ1-2 and V is TRBV7-9, with TRBD1 identical over 7 bases. The CDR3 extends over 14 amino acids. V shed 4 bases and J 10 bases; nucleotides not matched to a gene: 12. Germline lookup yields CDR1 SEHNR and CDR2 FQNEAQ (reference sequence). The CDR3 DNA reads TGTGCCAGCAGCTCCGTGGACAGGTGGGAAAACTACACCTTC. Its translation: CASSSVDRWENYTF.

The gene calls are TRBV11-2 and TRBJ2-1, with TRBD2 matching over 7 bases. This CDR3 comprises 18 residues. Germline V gene data show CDR1 as SGHAT and CDR2 as FQNNGV. The ends lost 0 bases at V and 8 bases at J; junction bases unmatched: 16. This CDR3 reads CASSLDRWLGGGVDEQFF. Here the CDR3 DNA reads TGTGCCAGCAGCTTAGATCGCTGGCTTGGGGGGGGAGTGGATGAGCAGTTCTTC.

This chain connects TRBV14 to TRBJ1-1, with D hard to call. Deletions cut 4 bases from V and 3 bases from J, with 12 bases between. Germline V gene sequence: CDR1 SGHDN, CDR2 FVKESK. The CDR3 extends over 14 amino acids. For the CDR3, the DNA is TGTGCCAGCAGCCCCCTCGGCGGGGACACTGAAGCTTTCTTT. Protein sequence: CASSPLGGDTEAFF. Using reference TRBV14 and TRBJ1-1 for the parts outside the CDR3, the full variable domain is EAGVTQFPSHSVIEKGQTVTLRCDPISGHDNLYWYRRVMGKEIKFLLHFVKESKQDESGMPNNRFLAERTGGTYSTLKVQPAELEDSGVYFCASSPLGGDTEAFFGQGTRLTVV.

The CDR3, as DNA: TGCGCCAGCAGTGAGAACAAGGAGACCGGGGAGCTGTTTTTT. This gives the protein CASSENKETGELFF. This chain connects TRBV10-1 to TRBJ2-2; no reliable D call. Trimming took off 2 bases at V and 5 bases at J, with 9 bases between the two ends. The CDR3 has 14 amino acids. The germline V gene has CDR1 WNHNN and CDR2 SYGVQD (reference sequence).

The CDR3 sequence: CASSPSRGFQPQHF. The CDR3 DNA sequence: TGTGCCAGTAGTCCCAGTCGGGGGTTTCAGCCCCAGCATTTT. V usage is TRBV19 and J usage is TRBJ1-5, with D possibly TRBD1 on 5 matching bases. Germline assignment: CDR1 LNHDA and CDR2 SQIVND (reference sequence). The length of the CDR3 is 14 residues. The V and J ends lost 5 bases and 6 bases respectively, with 14 bases between them.

The chain uses TRBV7-6 and TRBJ2-5; maybe TRBD2 (5 bases). The germline V gene has CDR1 SGHVS and CDR2 FNYEAQ. Deletions cut 3 bases from V and 5 bases from J, with 16 bases between. The CDR3 contains 15 residues. As DNA, the CDR3 is TGTGCCAGCAGCTTTCTGGCCCCGCGAGGGGAGACCCAGTACTTC. Amino acids: CASSFLAPRGETQYF.

In its sample, this clone was seen a few times. The chain joins TRBV6-1 to TRBJ2-7; perhaps TRBD1 as D (5 bases). This CDR3 spans 14 amino acids. Trimming shortened V by 4 bases and J by 4 bases, and 14 bases separated the two germline ends. The germline V gene has CDR1 MNHNS and CDR2 SASEGT. The CDR3 DNA is TGTGCCAGCAGTGGATGGACATCTTCTTACGAGCAGTACTTC. It encodes CASSGWTSSYEQYF.

The chain employs TRBV9 and TRBJ2-1; 8 positions agree with TRBD2. The CDR3 sequence is 17 residues long. The J segment lost 8 bases and the V segment lost 3 bases, leaving 16 bases of the junction unmatched. Germline CDR1 is SGDLS and CDR2 is YYNGEE. CDR3: CASSEKSTGGARYEQFF. The CDR3 nucleotides read TGTGCCAGCAGCGAAAAATCAACCGGGGGGGCCAGGTATGAGCAGTTCTTC. The complete variable domain, with remaining parts taken from reference TRBV9 and TRBJ2-1, reads DSGVTQTPKHLITATGQRVTLRCSPRSGDLSVYWYQQSLDQGLQFLIQYYNGEERAKGNILERFSAQQFPDLHSELNLSSLELGDSALYFCASSEKSTGGARYEQFFGPGTRLTVL.